This entry features one TCR beta chain sequence. The antigen is undetermined. The data were taken from a study of post-analysis software for immune sequencing data. Study as a whole: Relapsing-remitting, secondary progressive and progressive-relapsing multiple sclerosis were all included among the disease courses. Study-level findings and limits: Elevated frequency relative to controls characterized roughly five TRBV segments in patients, TRBV5-6, TRBV5-1 and TRBV20-1 among them.

Unique molecular identifiers were carried by the TCR beta cDNA libraries. MiXCR was run by TCRdb on the PCR reads, yielding one entry per CDR3 protein. The table shows some 700,000 distinct CDR3 sequences, with more than 50% occurring only once. CDR1 and CDR2 from the germline V gene are SQVTM and ANQGSEA. This CDR3 has 11 amino acids. V lost 3 bases and J 7 bases, leaving 7 bases between the germline ends. The clonotype originates from a girl aged 2-10 years with multiple sclerosis. The V and J genes are TRBV29-1 and TRBJ2-1; D gene uncertain. The material sequenced was blood. CDR3 sequence reads: CSVDRANEQFF. CDR3 bases: TGCAGCGTTGATCGGGCAAATGAGCAGTTCTTC.